These 5 T cell receptor beta chains originate from one sample sequenced in a study of Ad26.COV2.S vaccination and SARS-CoV-2 variants. TCRdb's copy holds only in-frame clones and misses some; the assay was immunoSEQ multiplex PCR. The profile shows hundreds of thousands of clones, about 89% of them singletons. Indicated treatment: around 19 received Ad26.COV2.S at low or high dose, single or two shots; several received placebo; per-sample allocation not given. Samples were taken on day 63 after the first vaccine or placebo injection. Sample: peripheral blood, taken in a trial of Ad26.COV2.S vaccine versus placebo. These receptors all stem from a person aged 18-65 years who received the Ad26.COV2.S COVID-19 vaccine or a placebo.

The rearrangement joins TRBV12-3 or TRBV12-4 to TRBJ2-7; no clear D gene. V gave up 2 bases and J gave up 2 bases, with 7 bases separating them. CDR3 length: 13 residues. In DNA, the CDR3 is TGTGCCAGCAGTTTAACCTATACCTACGAGCAGTACTTC. This encodes CASSLTYTYEQYF.

The chain carries TRBV19 and TRBJ1-4; no firm D call. The CDR3 is made up of 16 amino acids. Germline values: CDR1 LNHDA, CDR2 SQIVND (reference sequence). Trimming removed 5 bases at V and 0 bases at J, with 13 bases between. The CDR3 loop reads CASSPTHATTNEKLFF. In DNA, the CDR3 is TGTGCCAGTAGTCCCACACACGCTACAACTAATGAAAAACTGTTTTTT.

This clone was recorded only once. This chain uses TRBV29-1 with TRBJ2-7, with 10 bases that match TRBD2. The junction had 9 bases not matched to a gene; V was cut back by 4 bases and J by 0 bases. This CDR3 has 16 amino acids. The germline CDR1 and CDR2 sequences are SQVTM and ANQGSEA. CDR3: CSVVGSGGLSSYEQYF. CDR3 DNA: TGCAGCGTTGTGGGTAGCGGGGGGTTAAGCTCCTACGAGCAGTACTTC.

This clone showed up just once. J is TRBJ1-5 and V is TRBV29-1; TRBD1 agrees at 7 bases. Germline assignment: CDR1 SQVTM and CDR2 ANQGSEA. The V segment lost 4 bases and the J segment 4 bases; nucleotides outside the gene matches: 4. The CDR3 totals 13 residues. CDR3 DNA sequence: TGCAGCGTTGGAGGACAGGTAAATCAGCCCCAGCATTTT. It encodes CSVGGQVNQPQHF. Full variable domain (outside the CDR3, taken from reference TRBV29-1 and TRBJ1-5): SAVISQKPSRDICQRGTSLTIQCQVDSQVTMMFWYRQQPGQSLTLIATANQGSEATYESGFVIDKFPISRPNLTFSTLTVSNMSPEDSSIYLCSVGGQVNQPQHFGDGTRLSIL.

The chain couples TRBV30 to TRBJ2-7; no reliable D call. With 3 bases removed from V and 7 bases from J, the gap between germline ends came to 16 bases. Germline V gene data show CDR1 as GTSNPN and CDR2 as SVGIG (reference sequence). This CDR3 is 13 amino acids long. For the CDR3, the DNA is TGTGCCTGGAGACCGGCCTCGCAGTGGGAGCAGTACTTC. It is translated as CAWRPASQWEQYF. Based on the CDR3 plus reference TRBV30 and TRBJ2-7, the full variable domain is SQTIHQWPATLVQPVGSPLSLECTVEGTSNPNLYWYRQAAGRGLQLLFYSVGIGQISSEVPQNLSASRPQDRQFILSSKKLLLSDSGFYLCAWRPASQWEQYFGPGTRLTVT.